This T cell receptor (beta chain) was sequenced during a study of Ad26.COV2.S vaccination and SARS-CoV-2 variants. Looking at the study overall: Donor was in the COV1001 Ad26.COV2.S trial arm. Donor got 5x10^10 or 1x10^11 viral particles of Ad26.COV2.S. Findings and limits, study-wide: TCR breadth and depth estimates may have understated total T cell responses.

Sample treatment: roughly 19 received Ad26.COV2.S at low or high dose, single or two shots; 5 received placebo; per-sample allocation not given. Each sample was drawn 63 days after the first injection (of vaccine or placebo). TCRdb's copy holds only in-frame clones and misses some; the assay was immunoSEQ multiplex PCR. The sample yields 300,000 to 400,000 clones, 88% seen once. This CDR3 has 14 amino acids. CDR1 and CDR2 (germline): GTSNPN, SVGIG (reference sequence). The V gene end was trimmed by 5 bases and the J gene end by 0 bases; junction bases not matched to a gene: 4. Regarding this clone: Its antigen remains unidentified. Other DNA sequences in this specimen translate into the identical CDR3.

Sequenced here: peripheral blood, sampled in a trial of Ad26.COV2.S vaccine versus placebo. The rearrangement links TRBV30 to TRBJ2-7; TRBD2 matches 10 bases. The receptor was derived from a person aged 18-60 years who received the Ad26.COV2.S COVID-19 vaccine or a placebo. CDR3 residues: CAWQREGISYEQYF. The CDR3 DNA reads TGTGCCTGGCAGCGGGAGGGGATCTCCTACGAGCAGTACTTC. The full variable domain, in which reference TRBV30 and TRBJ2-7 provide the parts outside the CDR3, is SQTIHQWPATLVQPVGSPLSLECTVEGTSNPNLYWYRQAAGRGLQLLFYSVGIGQISSEVPQNLSASRPQDRQFILSSKKLLLSDSGFYLCAWQREGISYEQYFGPGTRLTVT.